One sample yielded the 31 T cell receptor beta chains listed below, sequenced in a study of OX40 agonist ivuxolimab in advanced cancers. Sequencing used immunoSEQ multiplex PCR; TCRdb keeps in-frame clones, though not all of them. The sample has 70,000 or so clones; roughly 88% are singletons. Sequences were derived from CD4+ or CD8+ T cells sorted from blood, sampled in a trial of the OX40 agonist ivuxolimab. Source of these receptors: an adult with an advanced solid tumor such as melanoma, head and neck, liver or kidney cancer.

This chain joins TRBV11-2 and TRBJ2-5; D gene uncertain. V was shortened by 6 bases and J by 0 bases, with 5 bases between the two germline ends. From germline, CDR1 is SGHAT and CDR2 FQNNGV. This CDR3 is built from 12 residues. The CDR3 sequence: CASSWDQETQYF. For the CDR3, the DNA is TGTGCCAGCAGTTGGGACCAAGAGACCCAGTACTTC. The full variable domain, its missing parts supplied by reference TRBV11-2 and TRBJ2-5, is EAGVAQSPRYKIIEKRQSVAFWCNPISGHATLYWYQQILGQGPKLLIQFQNNGVVDDSQLPKDRFSAERLKGVDSTLKIQPAKLEDSAVYLCASSWDQETQYFGPGTRLLVL.

The chain couples TRBV5-1 to TRBJ2-3; 8 bases agree with TRBD2. There are 19 residues in the CDR3. V lost 0 bases and J lost 6; bases outside the gene matches: 18. In germline, CDR1 is SGHRS, CDR2 YFSETQ. CDR3 coding DNA: TGCGCCAGCAGCTTGGTGCCCCCGCGGTCGGGGGGGGCCGGGGATACGCAGTATTTT. Translating gives CASSLVPPRSGGAGDTQYF.

This rearrangement joins TRBV7-2 to TRBJ1-2, with D unclear. Germline values: CDR1 SGHTA, CDR2 FQGNSA. Between the trimmed V and J ends, which lost 2 bases and 5 bases, there was a span of 9 bases. CDR3 length equals 13 residues. In nucleotides, the CDR3 is TGTGCCAGCAGCTTATCCAGAGTATATGGCTACACCTTC. Amino acid sequence: CASSLSRVYGYTF.

The J gene is TRBJ2-7, the V gene TRBV2; 8 positions agree with TRBD1. The CDR3 sequence is 16 residues long. V lost 6 bases and J lost 1; bases outside the gene matches: 11. The germline V gene has CDR1 SNHLY and CDR2 FYNNEI. The CDR3 spells CASSQNSGTGSYEQYF. CDR3 DNA: TGTGCCAGCAGCCAAAACTCCGGGACAGGTTCCTACGAGCAGTACTTC.

The genes are TRBV5-1 and TRBJ2-4; 7 positions agree with TRBD2. J lost 0 bases, V lost 0 bases, and 3 bases had no gene match. The germline V gene has CDR1 SGHRS and CDR2 YFSETQ. There are 16 residues in the CDR3. The CDR3 nucleotides are TGCGCCAGCAGCTTGGAGGGACTACGAGCCAAAAACATTCAGTACTTC. This translates into CASSLEGLRAKNIQYF.

This rearrangement joins TRBV4-3 to TRBJ1-1, with a weak D call TRBD1 (5 bases). The CDR3 runs to 14 residues. Germline V gene data show CDR1 as LGHNA and CDR2 as YSLEER. V gave up 5 bases and J gave up 3 bases, with 13 bases separating them. For the CDR3, the DNA is TGCGCCAGCAGCTCCGCAGGGTCGGACACTGAAGCTTTCTTT. It specifies CASSSAGSDTEAFF.

Comment on this clone: Within the sample, other DNA sequences also encode this same CDR3. The CDR3 here is CASSITGPAEAFF. CDR3 DNA: TGTGCCAGTAGTATAACCGGACCAGCTGAAGCTTTCTTT. The chain is built from TRBV19 and TRBJ1-1; D gene uncertain. From germline, CDR1 is LNHDA and CDR2 SQIVND (reference sequence). The CDR3 extends over 13 amino acids. Trimming pared 2 bases from V and 6 bases from J, leaving 10 bases between.

This chain uses TRBV6-5 with TRBJ1-4; D uncertain. Germline assignment: CDR1 MNHEY and CDR2 SVGAGI. The V gene lost 3 bases and the J gene lost 7 bases, with 15 bases spanning the gap. This CDR3 contains 15 residues. Here the CDR3 DNA reads TGTGCCAGCAGTTATACGGACTCCCCGGGTGAAAAACTGTTTTTT. Translated, it gives CASSYTDSPGEKLFF.

The chain recombines TRBV7-7 with TRBJ2-5; D is unclear. The germline gives CDR1 SSHAT, CDR2 FNYEAQ (reference sequence). The germline V and J ends were trimmed by 0 bases and 2 bases, with 7 bases remaining between them. The CDR3 consists of 14 residues. DNA for the CDR3: TGTGCCAGCAGCTTAGCTTTCAGTCAAGAGACCCAGTACTTC. Residues: CASSLAFSQETQYF.

V usage is TRBV7-2 and J usage is TRBJ2-1; 9 positions agree with TRBD2. CDR1 and CDR2 from the germline V gene are SGHTA and FQGNSA. This CDR3 has 16 amino acids. Germline trimming cut 3 bases from V and 6 bases from J; bases unmatched to any gene: 9. CDR3 amino acids: CASSFLGTSSTNEQFF. CDR3 sequence (DNA): TGTGCCAGCAGCTTCCTCGGGACTAGCTCAACCAATGAGCAGTTCTTC.

This chain joins TRBV9 and TRBJ2-3; no clear D gene. The germline V gene has CDR1 SGDLS and CDR2 YYNGEE. The V gene lost 2 bases and the J gene lost 0 bases, with 4 bases spanning the gap. There are 13 residues in the CDR3. The CDR3 here is CASSVSSTDTQYF. The CDR3 bases are TGTGCCAGCAGCGTGTCTAGCACAGATACGCAGTATTTT.

The chain employs TRBV7-2 and TRBJ1-5, with D perhaps TRBD1 (6 bases). Deletions cut 1 base from V and 4 bases from J, with 17 bases between. There are 17 residues in the CDR3. Germline CDR1 SGHTA, CDR2 FQGNSA. The CDR3 loop is CASSLEIRGILNQPQHF. The CDR3 DNA follows: TGTGCCAGCAGCTTAGAAATTAGGGGGATTCTAAATCAGCCCCAGCATTTT.

The V and J genes are TRBV18 and TRBJ2-1; 10 bases map to TRBD2. V shed 5 bases and J 4 bases; nucleotides not matched to a gene: 5. The CDR3 extends over 15 amino acids. Looked up from germline, CDR1 is KGHSH and CDR2 is LQKENI. The CDR3 DNA sequence: TGTGCCAGCTCAACACTAGCGGGGAAGTACAATGAGCAGTTCTTC. Translated, it gives CASSTLAGKYNEQFF.

Of note for this clone: A much larger clone sits a single nucleotide away, making a read error possible. The rearrangement uses TRBV6-5 and TRBJ2-1, with D possibly matching TRBD1 (6 bases). Germline values: CDR1 MNHEY, CDR2 SVGAGI. The V end lost 7 bases, the J end lost 2 bases, and 9 bases lay between the germline ends. CDR3 length: 13 residues. The CDR3 DNA is TGTGCCAGCACTAGGGACACCTACAATGAGCAGTTCTTC. Amino acid sequence: CASTRDTYNEQFF.

This chain connects TRBV19 to TRBJ2-2, with a weak D call TRBD2 (5 bases). V shed 5 bases and J shed 4 bases, with 11 bases lying between them. CDR1 and CDR2 (germline): LNHDA, SQIVND (reference sequence). This CDR3 comprises 14 residues. The CDR3 DNA follows: TGTGCCAGTAGTCTTTTACGGGGCACCGGGGAGCTGTTTTTT. Amino acids: CASSLLRGTGELFF.

The gene calls are TRBV13 and TRBJ1-6; D gene uncertain. The CDR3 is 18 amino acids. Per germline, CDR1 PRHDT and CDR2 FYEKMQ (reference sequence). Trimming took off 0 bases at V and 0 bases at J, with 12 bases between the two ends. CDR3 region: CASSLGLGAGSYNSPLHF. The CDR3, as DNA: TGTGCCAGCAGCTTAGGCCTGGGAGCGGGCTCCTATAATTCACCCCTCCACTTT. Full variable domain (remainder filled in from reference TRBV13 and TRBJ1-6): AAGVIQSPRHLIKEKRETATLKCYPIPRHDTVYWYQQGPGQDPQFLISFYEKMQSDKGSIPDRFSAQQFSDYHSELNMSSLELGDSALYFCASSLGLGAGSYNSPLHFGNGTRLTVT.

V is TRBV5-1 and J is TRBJ1-1; D is undetermined. Germline-derived CDR1 and CDR2 are SGHRS and YFSETQ. V was shortened by 2 bases and J by 1 base, with 12 bases between the two germline ends. The CDR3 is made up of 15 amino acids. This CDR3 reads CASSLLGPENTEAFF. The CDR3 nucleotides read TGCGCCAGCAGCTTACTGGGCCCGGAGAACACTGAAGCTTTCTTT.

The V gene is TRBV19, the J gene TRBJ2-3, with TRBD1 matching over 7 bases. The CDR3 length is 13 residues. V lost 5 bases to trimming and J lost 2 bases; unmatched junction nucleotides: 1. CDR1 is LNHDA, CDR2 SQIVND, per germline (reference sequence). CDR3 nucleotide sequence: TGTGCCAGTAGTGGGACAGTCACAGATACGCAGTATTTT. Translating gives CASSGTVTDTQYF. The entire variable domain, with the rest obtained from reference TRBV19 and TRBJ2-3, is as follows: DGGITQSPKYLFRKEGQNVTLSCEQNLNHDAMYWYRQDPGQGLRLIYYSQIVNDFQKGDIAEGYSVSREKKESFPLTVTSAQKNPTAFYLCASSGTVTDTQYFGPGTRLTVL.

The chain carries TRBV7-2 and TRBJ2-7; D perhaps matches TRBD1 (6 bases). Trimming cost V 5 bases and J 5 bases, with 13 bases left between them. The germline gives CDR1 SGHTA, CDR2 FQGNSA. This CDR3 is built from 13 residues. The CDR3 sequence is CASSVTGKHEQYF. The CDR3 DNA sequence: TGTGCCAGCAGCGTCACAGGGAAGCACGAGCAGTACTTC.

This chain joins TRBV15 and TRBJ1-1; possible D gene TRBD1, 5 bases. Trimming left V 9 bases short and J 5 bases short, with 22 bases between. The germline V gene has CDR1 LNHNV and CDR2 YYDKDF (reference sequence). This CDR3 contains 15 residues. CDR3 nucleotide sequence: TGTGCCACATCAAAGGAGCGGGGCCGGGGGACTGAAGCTTTCTTT. This encodes CATSKERGRGTEAFF.

The chain combines TRBV27 with TRBJ1-3, with D hard to call. Germline V gene sequence: CDR1 MNHEY, CDR2 SMNVEV (reference sequence). The CDR3 is made up of 14 amino acids. With 6 bases removed from V and 11 bases from J, the gap between germline ends came to 20 bases. CDR3 in amino acids: CASRVATDAGPIYF. For the CDR3, the DNA is TGTGCCAGCAGGGTGGCGACCGATGCAGGTCCCATATATTTT.

The chain combines TRBV2 with TRBJ1-4; D gene uncertain. V was trimmed by 3 bases and J by 2 bases, leaving 7 bases between them. This CDR3 contains 14 residues. Germline V gene data show CDR1 as SNHLY and CDR2 as FYNNEI. CDR3 protein: CASSEGRTNEKLFF. Written as DNA, the CDR3 is TGTGCCAGCAGTGAGGGCAGGACTAATGAAAAACTGTTTTTT.

The chain joins TRBV27 to TRBJ2-3; D might be TRBD2 (6 bases). The CDR3 has 13 amino acids. Trimming shortened V by 4 bases and J by 1 base, and 6 bases separated the two germline ends. From germline, CDR1 is MNHEY and CDR2 SMNVEV (reference sequence). Here the CDR3 DNA reads TGTGCCAGCAGTTCGGGGGGCACAGATACGCAGTATTTT. It specifies CASSSGGTDTQYF.

This chain uses TRBV6-1 with TRBJ1-5, with D possibly TRBD1 on 5 matching bases. The CDR3 spans 19 residues. Germline V lookup: CDR1 MNHNS, CDR2 SASEGT. V was pared by 2 bases and J by 1 base, with 21 bases between. In DNA form, the CDR3 reads TGTGCCAGCAGTGAAAAGGGGTTTAGGGGAGGGTCAAGCAATCAGCCCCAGCATTTT. It codes for CASSEKGFRGGSSNQPQHF.

The rearrangement uses TRBV6-5 and TRBJ1-1; D remains ambiguous. In germline, CDR1 is MNHEY, CDR2 SVGAGI. V dropped 7 bases and J dropped 3 bases, with 12 bases sitting between them. The CDR3 runs to 13 residues. The CDR3 nucleotides read TGTGCCAGCACCGGAATTTCCGACACTGAAGCTTTCTTT. Translating gives CASTGISDTEAFF.

The chain uses TRBV7-2 and TRBJ1-1; the D is unclear. Between the trimmed V and J ends, which lost 0 bases and 0 bases, there was a span of 5 bases. CDR1 is SGHTA and CDR2 is FQGNSA in the germline V gene. There are 14 residues in the CDR3. The CDR3 sequence is CASSLAGVNTEAFF. DNA for the CDR3: TGTGCCAGCAGCTTAGCGGGTGTGAACACTGAAGCTTTCTTT. The whole variable domain, remainder taken from reference TRBV7-2 and TRBJ1-1, is GAGVSQSPSNKVTEKGKDVELRCDPISGHTALYWYRQSLGQGLEFLIYFQGNSAPDKSGLPSDRFSAERTGGSVSTLTIQRTQQEDSAVYLCASSLAGVNTEAFFGQGTRLTVV.

The chain has TRBV27 and TRBJ2-7, with 9 positions matching TRBD1. This CDR3 region has 14 residues. With 5 bases clipped from V and 4 bases from J, the junction kept 6 bases outside the gene matches. From germline, CDR1 is MNHEY and CDR2 SMNVEV (reference sequence). The CDR3 loop is CASSLGTGYYEQYF. CDR3 coding DNA: TGTGCCAGCAGTCTCGGGACAGGGTATTACGAGCAGTACTTC.

This chain uses TRBV6-5 with TRBJ2-7, with TRBD2 matching over 7 bases. Germline V CDR1 and CDR2: MNHEY, SVGAGI. The trim removed 5 bases at V and 0 bases at J, leaving 4 bases unmatched. The CDR3 is made up of 14 amino acids. The CDR3 nucleotides read TGTGCCAGCAGTAACGGGGGGAGCTCCTACGAGCAGTACTTC. Its translation is CASSNGGSSYEQYF.

This chain uses TRBV11-1 with TRBJ2-3; D ambiguous. V shed 2 bases and J shed 0 bases, with 6 bases lying between them. The germline V gene has CDR1 SGHAT and CDR2 FQDESV (reference sequence). The CDR3 is made up of 14 amino acids. Written as DNA, the CDR3 is TGTGCCAGCAGCTTAACCAGAAGCACAGATACGCAGTATTTT. It yields the protein CASSLTRSTDTQYF.

This clone was detected only once. The CDR3 DNA sequence: TGCGCCAGCAGCTTGGAAGGGCTGCGCACAGATACGCAGTATTTT. This encodes CASSLEGLRTDTQYF. J is TRBJ2-3 and V is TRBV5-1; no definite D call. Germline lookup yields CDR1 SGHRS and CDR2 YFSETQ. This CDR3 is 15 amino acids long. The V end was cut by 0 bases, the J end by 1 base, with 9 bases between.

V gene TRBV10-3 combines with J gene TRBJ2-2, with D hard to call. Germline CDR1 is ENHRY and CDR2 is SYGVKD. The CDR3 has 14 amino acids. V was clipped by 7 bases and J by 2 bases, with 11 bases between them. CDR3 nucleotides: TGTGCCATCAAGATGGGGTTAAACACCGGGGAGCTGTTTTTT. This sequence encodes CAIKMGLNTGELFF.